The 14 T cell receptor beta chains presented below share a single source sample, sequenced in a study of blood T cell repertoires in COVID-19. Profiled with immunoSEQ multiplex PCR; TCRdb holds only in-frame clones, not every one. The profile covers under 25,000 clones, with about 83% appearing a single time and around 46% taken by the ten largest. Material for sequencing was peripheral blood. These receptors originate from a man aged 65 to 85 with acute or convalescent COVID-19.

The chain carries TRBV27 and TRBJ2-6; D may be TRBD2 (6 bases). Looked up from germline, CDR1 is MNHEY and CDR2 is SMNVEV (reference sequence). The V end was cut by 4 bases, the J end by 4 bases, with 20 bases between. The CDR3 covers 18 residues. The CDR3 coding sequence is TGTGCCAGCAGTTCGCCGGGAGAAAAAAACCCCGGGGCCAACGTCCTGACTTTC. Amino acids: CASSSPGEKNPGANVLTF.

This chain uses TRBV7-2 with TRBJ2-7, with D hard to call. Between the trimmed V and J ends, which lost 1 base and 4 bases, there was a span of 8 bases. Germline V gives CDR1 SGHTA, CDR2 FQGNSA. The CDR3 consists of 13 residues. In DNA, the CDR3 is TGTGCCAGCAGCTTAGAAACAGCTTACGAGCAGTACTTC. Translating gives CASSLETAYEQYF.

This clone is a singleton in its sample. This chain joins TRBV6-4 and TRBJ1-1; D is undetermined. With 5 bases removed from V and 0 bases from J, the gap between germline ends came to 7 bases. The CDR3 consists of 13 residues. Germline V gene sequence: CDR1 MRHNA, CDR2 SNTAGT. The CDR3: CASSPGMNTEAFF. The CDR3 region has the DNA TGTGCCAGCAGTCCAGGAATGAACACTGAAGCTTTCTTT.

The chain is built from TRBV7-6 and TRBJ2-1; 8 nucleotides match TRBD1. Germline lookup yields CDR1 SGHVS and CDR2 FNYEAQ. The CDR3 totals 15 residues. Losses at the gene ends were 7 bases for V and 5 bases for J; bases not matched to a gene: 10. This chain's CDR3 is CASTQSQGAHNEQFF. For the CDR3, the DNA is TGTGCCAGCACCCAAAGCCAGGGGGCACACAATGAGCAGTTCTTC.

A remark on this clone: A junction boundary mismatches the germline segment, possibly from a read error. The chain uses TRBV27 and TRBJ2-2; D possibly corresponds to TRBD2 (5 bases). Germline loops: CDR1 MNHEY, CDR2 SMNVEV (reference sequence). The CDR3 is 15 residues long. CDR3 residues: CASSFQTGNAGELFF. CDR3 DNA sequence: TGTGCCAGCAGTTTTCAAACCGGGAACGCCGGGGAGCTGTTTTTT.

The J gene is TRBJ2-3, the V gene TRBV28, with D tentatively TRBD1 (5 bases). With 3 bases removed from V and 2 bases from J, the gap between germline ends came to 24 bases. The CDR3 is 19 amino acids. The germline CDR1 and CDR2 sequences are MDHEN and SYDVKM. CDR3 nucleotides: TGTGCCAGCAGTTTGCTCCAGGGTGGTTTGAGCCTGGCCACAGATACGCAGTATTTT. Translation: CASSLLQGGLSLATDTQYF.

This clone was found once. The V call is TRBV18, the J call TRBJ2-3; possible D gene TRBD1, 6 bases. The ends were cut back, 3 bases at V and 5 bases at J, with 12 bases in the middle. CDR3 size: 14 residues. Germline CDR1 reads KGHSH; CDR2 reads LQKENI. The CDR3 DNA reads TGTGCCAGCTCACCGAGTGAGGGGGTAGATACGCAGTATTTT. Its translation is CASSPSEGVDTQYF. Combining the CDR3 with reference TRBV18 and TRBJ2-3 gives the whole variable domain NAGVMQNPRHLVRRRGQEARLRCSPMKGHSHVYWYRQLPEEGLKFMVYLQKENIIDESGMPKERFSAEFPKEGPSILRIQQVVRGDSAAYFCASSPSEGVDTQYFGPGTRLTVL.

The CDR3 DNA sequence: TGCAGCGTTGTAGGGGGCACGGGTGCCTACGAGCAGTACTTC. It specifies CSVVGGTGAYEQYF. This chain connects TRBV29-1 to TRBJ2-7, with 7 bases aligning to TRBD1. The CDR3 runs to 14 residues. Losses at the gene ends were 4 bases for V and 2 bases for J; bases not matched to a gene: 8. The germline V gene has CDR1 SQVTM and CDR2 ANQGSEA.

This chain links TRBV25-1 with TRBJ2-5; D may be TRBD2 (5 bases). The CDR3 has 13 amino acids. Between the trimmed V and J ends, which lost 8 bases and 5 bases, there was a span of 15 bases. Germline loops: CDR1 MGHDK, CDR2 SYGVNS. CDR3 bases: TGTGCCAGCTCGCGGGTGGGGATCGAGACCCAGTACTTC. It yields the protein CASSRVGIETQYF.

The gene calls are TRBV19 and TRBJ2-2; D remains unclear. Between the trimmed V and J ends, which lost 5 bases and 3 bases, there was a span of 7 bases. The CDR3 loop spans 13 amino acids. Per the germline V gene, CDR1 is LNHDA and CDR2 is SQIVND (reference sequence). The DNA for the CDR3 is TGTGCCAGTAGTGCCAGTCACACCGGGGAGCTGTTTTTT. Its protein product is CASSASHTGELFF.

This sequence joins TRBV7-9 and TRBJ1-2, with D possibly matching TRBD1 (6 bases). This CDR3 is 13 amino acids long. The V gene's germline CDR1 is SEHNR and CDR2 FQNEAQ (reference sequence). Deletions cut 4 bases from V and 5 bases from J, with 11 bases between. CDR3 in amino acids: CASSSSGDYGYTF. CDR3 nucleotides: TGTGCCAGCAGCTCGTCAGGGGATTATGGCTACACCTTC.

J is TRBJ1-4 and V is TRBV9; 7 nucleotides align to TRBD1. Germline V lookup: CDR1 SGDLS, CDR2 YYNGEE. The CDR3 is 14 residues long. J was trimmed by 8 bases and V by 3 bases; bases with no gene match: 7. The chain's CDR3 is CASSGTGGGEKLFF. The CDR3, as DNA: TGTGCCAGCAGCGGGACAGGAGGAGGGGAAAAACTGTTTTTT.

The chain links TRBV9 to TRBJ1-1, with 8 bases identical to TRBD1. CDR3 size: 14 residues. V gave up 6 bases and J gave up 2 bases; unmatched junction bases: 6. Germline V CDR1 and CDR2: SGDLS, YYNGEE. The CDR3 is CASNPGQGNTEAFF. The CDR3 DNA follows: TGTGCCAGCAACCCCGGACAGGGAAACACTGAAGCTTTCTTT. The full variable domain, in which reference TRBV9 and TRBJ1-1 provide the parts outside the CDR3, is DSGVTQTPKHLITATGQRVTLRCSPRSGDLSVYWYQQSLDQGLQFLIQYYNGEERAKGNILERFSAQQFPDLHSELNLSSLELGDSALYFCASNPGQGNTEAFFGQGTRLTVV.

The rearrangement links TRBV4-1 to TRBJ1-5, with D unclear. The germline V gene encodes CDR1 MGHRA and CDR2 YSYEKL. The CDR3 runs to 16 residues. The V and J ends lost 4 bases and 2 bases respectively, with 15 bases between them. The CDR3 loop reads CASSRTMTRGNQPQHF. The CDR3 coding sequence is TGCGCCAGCAGCCGAACTATGACCCGGGGCAATCAGCCCCAGCATTTT.